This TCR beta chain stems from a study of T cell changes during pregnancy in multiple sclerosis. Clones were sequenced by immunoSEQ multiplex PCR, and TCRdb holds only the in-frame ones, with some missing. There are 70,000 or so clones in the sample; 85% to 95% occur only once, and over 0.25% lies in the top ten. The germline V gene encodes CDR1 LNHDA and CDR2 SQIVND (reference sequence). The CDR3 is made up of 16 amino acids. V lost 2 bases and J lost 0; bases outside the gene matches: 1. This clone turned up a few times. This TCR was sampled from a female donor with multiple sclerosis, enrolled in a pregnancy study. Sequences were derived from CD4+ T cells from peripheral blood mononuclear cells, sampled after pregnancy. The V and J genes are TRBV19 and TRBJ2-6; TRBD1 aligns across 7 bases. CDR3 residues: CASSIRDSSGANVLTF. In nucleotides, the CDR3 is TGTGCCAGTAGTATAAGGGACAGCTCTGGGGCCAACGTCCTGACTTTC.